One and the same sample provided the 12 T cell receptor beta chains below, sequenced in a study of cytomegalovirus exposure and HLA in healthy donors. The PCR ran on 60 Vbeta and 13 Jbeta primers. This table comes from immunoSEQ multiplex PCR, and its TCRdb copy is limited to in-frame clones, with some not included. The sample carries around 120,000 clones, around 69% recorded once. The source material was PBMCs. These receptors were taken from a woman aged 35 to 49 in good health and CMV-seropositive.

This clone was counted a single time. Other DNA sequences from this sample encode an identical CDR3 as well. The chain has TRBV7-2 and TRBJ1-2; 7 nucleotides agree with TRBD1. This CDR3 region has 14 residues. V trimming: 5 bases; J trimming: 2 bases; junction bases outside the gene matches: 5. CDR1 is SGHTA and CDR2 is FQGNSA in the germline V gene. The DNA for the CDR3 is TGTGCCAGCAGCCTAGGGACAGCGAACTATGGCTACACCTTC. Translated, it gives CASSLGTANYGYTF.

This chain joins TRBV4-3 and TRBJ1-1; no firm D call. The CDR3 consists of 13 residues. In germline, CDR1 is LGHNA, CDR2 YSLEER. V lost 4 bases and J lost 4, with 10 bases in between. For the CDR3, the DNA is TGCGCCAGCAGCCTAACATCGCCCACTGAAGCTTTCTTT. Translating gives CASSLTSPTEAFF.

This rearrangement joins TRBV29-1 to TRBJ2-2; weak D call: TRBD1 (6 bases). Germline V CDR1 and CDR2: SQVTM, ANQGSEA. The CDR3 covers 13 residues. Trimming took 2 bases from V and 8 from J, leaving 12 bases between them. DNA of the CDR3: TGCAGCGTTGAACCCAGACAGGCGGGGGAGCTGTTTTTT. This gives the protein CSVEPRQAGELFF.

The genes are TRBV6-1 and TRBJ2-1, with 12 bases lining up with TRBD2. V trimming: 6 bases; J trimming: 4 bases; junction bases outside the gene matches: 4. Germline CDR1 MNHNS, CDR2 SASEGT. The CDR3 extends over 15 amino acids. The CDR3 here is CASRASGGAYNEQFF. In DNA, the CDR3 is TGTGCCAGCAGAGCTAGCGGGGGGGCATACAATGAGCAGTTCTTC.

The chain recombines TRBV6-5 with TRBJ1-1; D possibly corresponds to TRBD1 (6 bases). This CDR3 spans 14 amino acids. V lost 0 bases to trimming and J lost 7 bases, with 12 bases between them. Germline lookup yields CDR1 MNHEY and CDR2 SVGAGI. The CDR3 sequence is CASSYSRGFLEAFF. For the CDR3, the DNA is TGTGCCAGCAGTTACTCGAGGGGGTTCCTTGAAGCTTTCTTT.

This chain links TRBV2 with TRBJ1-2; D might be TRBD1 (6 bases). Trimming stripped 6 bases from V and 3 bases from J, with 23 bases between. The CDR3 covers 17 residues. Germline assignment: CDR1 SNHLY and CDR2 FYNNEI. CDR3 sequence: CASRTRQVSGNYYGYTF. The CDR3 region has the DNA TGTGCCAGCAGGACGAGACAGGTTTCGGGGAACTACTATGGCTACACCTTC.

The chain has TRBV28 and TRBJ2-5, with D possibly being TRBD2 (5 bases). CDR3 length equals 14 residues. Germline V gene lookup returns CDR1 MDHEN and CDR2 SYDVKM. V gave up 5 bases and J gave up 5 bases, with 15 bases separating them. In DNA, the CDR3 is TGTGCCAGCAGTCCTCCGGACTCTTGGGAGACCCAGTACTTC. This translates into CASSPPDSWETQYF.

This rearrangement joins TRBV12-5 to TRBJ1-1, with 7 bases fitting TRBD1. The CDR3 has 15 residues. The trim removed 2 bases at V and 4 bases at J, leaving 7 bases unmatched. In germline, CDR1 is LGHNT, CDR2 FRNRAP. CDR3 DNA: TGTGCTAGTGGTTTGTTCGGTGGACAGGTCACTGAAGCTTTCTTT. Its translation: CASGLFGGQVTEAFF.

The J gene is TRBJ2-7, the V gene TRBV4-3; D call uncertain. The CDR3 is made up of 15 amino acids. Germline V gene data show CDR1 as LGHNA and CDR2 as YSLEER. V lost 1 base, J lost 4 bases, and 14 bases lay in between. Here the CDR3 reads CASSQGTAVGYEQYF. The DNA for the CDR3 is TGCGCCAGCAGCCAAGGTACCGCGGTCGGTTACGAGCAGTACTTC.

The chain is built from TRBV29-1 and TRBJ1-1, with a tentative D call TRBD1 (5 bases). The CDR3 is made up of 12 amino acids. Trimming cost V 3 bases and J 7 bases, with 12 bases left between them. The germline V gene encodes CDR1 SQVTM and CDR2 ANQGSEA. The CDR3 DNA is TGCAGCGTTGATAGCAGGGAGGGTGAAGCTTTCTTT. Its protein is CSVDSREGEAFF.

The J gene is TRBJ1-1, the V gene TRBV14, with D tentatively TRBD1 (5 bases). The CDR3 runs to 12 residues. CDR1 SGHDN and CDR2 FVKESK come from the germline V gene. The V and J ends lost 1 base and 7 bases respectively, with 7 bases between them. The CDR3 coding sequence is TGTGCCAGCAGCCAAGGAGACAGTGAAGCTTTCTTT. Amino acid sequence: CASSQGDSEAFF.

The chain recombines TRBV25-1 with TRBJ1-2, with TRBD1 matching over 11 bases. The CDR3 has 14 residues. CDR1 MGHDK and CDR2 SYGVNS come from the germline V gene. V shed 7 bases, J shed 1 base, and the junction held 2 bases outside the gene matches. CDR3 in amino acids: CASTGTGGNYGYTF. CDR3 nucleotide sequence: TGTGCCAGCACCGGGACAGGGGGTAACTATGGCTACACCTTC.